This is a list of T cell receptor beta chains from one sample in a study of T cell repertoires in cytomegalovirus infection. MiXCR, applied by TCRdb to the reads, yields one record per CDR3 protein. This table has roughly 240,000 distinct CDR3 sequences, around 6.4% appearing once. The sample comprised PBMCs. The receptors originated from a human donor in good health (CMV status not recorded). Some clones in this sample may be carry-over from other donors' samples. The CDR3 runs from the conserved cysteine through the conserved F or W. Fields, in order: D gene, V gene, J gene, clone size, CDR3 DNA, CDR3 protein. The D gene is left open where the match is weak. Size is stated for part of the rows, as once, few or many counts, or as a class when the clone is expanded.

>.|TRBV7-2|TRBJ2-7|few
TGTGCCAGCAGCCTAAAGACAGGATTGCCGTGGTCCCGAGACTACGAGCAGTACTTC
CASSLKTGLPWSRDYEQYF
>.|TRBV13|TRBJ1-2|.
TGTGCCAGCAGCTCGGGGGGGAGATATGGCTACACCTTC
CASSSGGRYGYTF
>.|TRBV7-2|TRBJ2-5|many
TGTGCCAGCACGAACAGCCACAGGGAGACCCAGTACTTC
CASTNSHRETQYF
>.|TRBV2|TRBJ1-1|many
TGTGCCAGCAGTGCGAGGGGGATAGTTTCCGCTGAAGCTTTCTTT
CASSARGIVSAEAFF
>TRBD1|TRBV7-2|TRBJ1-1|many
TGTGCCAGCAGCTTAGGCCCGACAGGGGCGAACACTGAAGCTTTCTTT
CASSLGPTGANTEAFF
>.|TRBV29-1|TRBJ2-5|many
TGCAGCGTCACACGACGGTCTCTTGAGGAGACCCAGTACTTC
CSVTRRSLEETQYF
>.|TRBV7-2|TRBJ1-2|many
TGTGCCAGCAGCTTACCAGGGATAAACTATGGCTACACCTTC
CASSLPGINYGYTF
>.|TRBV28|TRBJ2-4|.
TGTGCCAGCAGTTTATACGCAGGGGCGGCCAAAAACATTCAGTACTTC
CASSLYAGAAKNIQYF
>TRBD1|TRBV20-1|TRBJ2-2|many
TGCAGTGTCGGACAGGGCGGGGACACCGGGGAGCTGTTTTTT
CSVGQGGDTGELFF
>.|TRBV30|TRBJ2-1|many
TGTGCCTGGAGAAAGGGGCGCTCCTACAATGAGCAGTTCTTC
CAWRKGRSYNEQFF
>TRBD1|TRBV7-2|TRBJ1-1|many
TGTGCCAGCAGTTACGCGTACAGGGGAGGCACTGAAGCTTTCTTT
CASSYAYRGGTEAFF
>.|TRBV4-2|TRBJ2-1|many
TGTGCCAGCAGCCGTGTGGCCACCAGTGAGCAGTTCTTC
CASSRVATSEQFF
>TRBD2|TRBV7-8|TRBJ2-1|many
TGTGCCAGCAGCTCGGCCGGGACTAGCGGAGTCTACAATGAGCAGTTCTTC
CASSSAGTSGVYNEQFF
>.|TRBV14|TRBJ1-2|many
TGTGCCAGCAGCCAACTTAGGGACGGCTACACCTTC
CASSQLRDGYTF
>TRBD2|TRBV3-1|TRBJ2-1|many
TGTGCCAGCAGCCCCTTAAGTAGCGGGGGGGCCAGTGAGCAGTTCTTC
CASSPLSSGGASEQFF
>TRBD1|TRBV7-2|TRBJ2-1|many
TGTGCCAGCAGGCGACAGGGACGCTCCTACAATGAGCAGTTCTTC
CASRRQGRSYNEQFF
>.|TRBV23-1|TRBJ2-7|many
TGCGCCAGCAGCTACACAGGGAACGAGCAGTACTTC
CASSYTGNEQYF
>.|TRBV10-2|TRBJ2-5|many
TGCGCCAGCAGACTGGACGGTGGGGAGACCCAGTACTTC
CASRLDGGETQYF
>.|TRBV4-2|TRBJ1-5|many
TGTGCCAGCAGCCAAGATCGTGATTCCGACCAGCCCCAGCATTTT
CASSQDRDSDQPQHF
>TRBD1|TRBV6-4|TRBJ2-1|.
TGTGCCAGCAGTTTGGACAGGGGCAATGAGCAGTTCTTC
CASSLDRGNEQFF
>.|TRBV6-2/TRBV6-3|TRBJ2-5|many
TGTGCCAGCAGCTCTAATCAAGAGACCCAGTACTTC
CASSSNQETQYF
>.|TRBV19|TRBJ1-5|few
TGTGCCAGTAGTGGCGGAGGCGAAGCGAATCAGCCCCAGCATTTT
CASSGGGEANQPQHF
>TRBD1|TRBV7-2|TRBJ1-2|many
TGTGCCAGCAGCCTACCCGGACAGGGCTTCTATGGCTACACCTTC
CASSLPGQGFYGYTF
>TRBD1|TRBV29-1|TRBJ2-7|many
TGCAGCGCAGTGACAGGGAGCTCCTACGAGCAGTACTTC
CSAVTGSSYEQYF
>.|TRBV7-8|TRBJ2-7|many
TGTGCCAGCAGCTCCCAGGGACTGGATGAGCAGTACTTC
CASSSQGLDEQYF
>.|TRBV6-5|TRBJ2-7|many
TGTGCCAGCAGCGGGAATCTCCACGAGCAGTACTTC
CASSGNLHEQYF
>TRBD2|TRBV5-5|TRBJ2-2|many
TGTGCCAGCAGCTTGTTTGTGACTAGCGGGGGTAACACCGGGGAGCTGTTTTTT
CASSLFVTSGGNTGELFF
>.|TRBV20-1|TRBJ2-5|many
TGCAGTGCTAGAGATCCTATCCCTGGGGAGACCCAGTACTTC
CSARDPIPGETQYF
>.|TRBV23-1|TRBJ1-5|few
TGCGCCAGCCTGGAAACGGGACAACCTAATACCGATAGCAATCAGCCCCAGCATTTT
CASLETGQPNTDSNQPQHF
>.|TRBV11-2|TRBJ1-1|many
TGTGCCAGCAGCTTAGGTTCCGGGCGGACTGAAGCTTTCTTT
CASSLGSGRTEAFF
>.|TRBV5-1|TRBJ1-1|many
TGCGCCAGCAGTCCAGCGCCCCTGAACACTGAAGCTTTCTTT
CASSPAPLNTEAFF
>TRBD2|TRBV6-2/TRBV6-3|TRBJ2-1|many
TGTGCCAGCATCAAGAGCGGGGGGGCCCGAAATGAGCAGTTCTTC
CASIKSGGARNEQFF
>.|TRBV12-3/TRBV12-4|TRBJ1-5|many
TGTGCCAGCAGTCCATCTGATTCCCAGCCCCAGCATTTT
CASSPSDSQPQHF
>TRBD1|TRBV28|TRBJ2-5|many
TGTGCCAGCAGTTTAGGGACAGGGGGGTTGGAGACCCAGTACTTC
CASSLGTGGLETQYF
>.|TRBV4-1|TRBJ2-3|many
TGCGCCAGCAGCGCCGCCCCCGGCACAGATACGCAGTATTTT
CASSAAPGTDTQYF
>.|TRBV10-3|TRBJ1-6|many
TGTGCCATCAGTGAGTCGTTCAGGAGTAACTCACCCCTCCACTTT
CAISESFRSNSPLHF
>.|TRBV20-1|TRBJ2-7|few
TGCAGTGCTAGAGAGGCGCAGACCAACTACGAGCAGTACTTC
CSAREAQTNYEQYF
>.|TRBV12-3/TRBV12-4|TRBJ1-2|many
TGTGCCAGCAGTTTAGACGCCTCGGCTGGCTACACCTTC
CASSLDASAGYTF
>.|TRBV29-1|TRBJ2-5|many
TGCAGCGTTGAGCGGGACTACCAAGAGACCCAGTACTTC
CSVERDYQETQYF
>.|TRBV19|TRBJ2-4|many
TGTGCCAGTAGTATCGCTCTACTAGCCAAAAACATTCAGTACTTC
CASSIALLAKNIQYF
>.|TRBV6-2/TRBV6-3|TRBJ1-1|many
TGTGCCAGCAGCTATGGGGACCAGCGGAACACTGAAGCTTTCTTT
CASSYGDQRNTEAFF
>.|TRBV12-3/TRBV12-4|TRBJ1-6|many
TGTGCCAGCAGTTTACAGCGGATTTATTCACCCCTCCACTTT
CASSLQRIYSPLHF
>.|TRBV28|TRBJ1-2|many
TGTGCCAGCAGTTTTCGGGTCTATGGCTACACCTTC
CASSFRVYGYTF
>.|TRBV29-1|TRBJ1-2|.
TGCTGCGTTGAAAAGGAAGACGTCTATGGCTACACCTTC
CCVEKEDVYGYTF
>.|TRBV20-1|TRBJ1-1|few
TGCAGTGCTAGTTTCCGGGGATATGGTGAAGCTTTCTTT
CSASFRGYGEAFF
>TRBD1|TRBV7-2|TRBJ1-1|many
TGTGCCAGCAGCCAAGGGCCGGGACAGGGAAGCACTGAAGCTTTCTTT
CASSQGPGQGSTEAFF
>.|TRBV7-3|TRBJ2-1|many
TGTGCCAGCAGCTCCGGTGGGGTGTCCTACAATGAGCAGTTCTTC
CASSSGGVSYNEQFF
>.|TRBV12-3/TRBV12-4|TRBJ1-2|many
TGTGCCAGCAGTTTATGGGTCCCCTATGGCTACACCTTC
CASSLWVPYGYTF
>.|TRBV20-1|TRBJ2-6|many
TGCAGTGCTAGAGAAAGGGTCGGAGGGGCTGGGGCCAACGTCCTGACTTTC
CSARERVGGAGANVLTF
>.|TRBV9|TRBJ1-5|many
TGTGCCAGCAGCCCCGCAGGGAACAATCAGCCCCAGCATTTT
CASSPAGNNQPQHF
>TRBD1|TRBV20-1|TRBJ2-1|many
TGCAGTGCTAGAGGACAGGGGACCTACAATGAGCAGTTCTTC
CSARGQGTYNEQFF
>.|TRBV20-1|TRBJ2-7|.
TGCAGTGCCGCGAAACAGGGTGCCGAGCAGTACTTC
CSAAKQGAEQYF
>TRBD2|TRBV5-1|TRBJ2-5|few
TGCGCCAGCAGGGGACTAGCCCTACCGGGGGAGACCCAGTACTTC
CASRGLALPGETQYF
>.|TRBV2|TRBJ2-1|many
TGTGCCACCGCGGGACTCGCCTACAATGAGCAGTTCTTC
CATAGLAYNEQFF
>TRBD1|TRBV20-1|TRBJ2-7|many
TGCAGTGCGAGACAGGGAGTCAAGCAGTACTTC
CSARQGVKQYF
>TRBD2|TRBV20-1|TRBJ2-5|many
TGCAGTGCGGAACCAATGGGACTCGCCGGGAGGGAGACCCAGTACTTC
CSAEPMGLAGRETQYF
>.|TRBV12-3/TRBV12-4|TRBJ1-2|.
TGTGCCAGCAGTTTTGTGGAGACTGGCTACACCTTC
CASSFVETGYTF
>TRBD1|TRBV7-9|TRBJ2-7|many
TGTGCCAGCAGCTTAGCGACAGGGATCGGGTACGAGCAGTACTTC
CASSLATGIGYEQYF
>TRBD1|TRBV11-3|TRBJ2-5|many
TGTGCCAGCAGCTCGGGCAACAGGGGAAAAGAGACCCAGTACTTC
CASSSGNRGKETQYF